These T cell receptor beta chains were read from a single sample in a study of T cell responses to AZD1222 COVID-19 vaccine. Using immunoSEQ multiplex PCR, the repertoire was profiled, and TCRdb retains in-frame clones only, with some absent. The sample yields around 110,000 clones, roughly 90% seen once. The sample was peripheral blood, taken on day 0 of AZD1222 vaccination. These receptor sequences come from an adult in good health. CDR3s include the opening cysteine and the closing phenylalanine or tryptophan. A D gene is named only where the DNA matches it firmly. Only part of the rows carry a size: once, few, many, or a class if the clone is expanded.

d_call: TRBD2; clone_size: once; j_call: TRBJ2-5; v_call: TRBV3-1/TRBV3-2; cdr3_nt: TGTGCCAGCAGCCAAGGCTACGGGGGGGCCGGAGAGACCCAGTACTTC; cdr3_aa: CASSQGYGGAGETQYF
d_call: .; clone_size: .; j_call: TRBJ1-5; v_call: TRBV6-5; cdr3_nt: TGTGCCAGCAGTTCTTCCTCCGGGGGGCGAGATCAGCCCCAGCATTTT; cdr3_aa: CASSSSSGGRDQPQHF
d_call: .; clone_size: .; j_call: TRBJ2-1; v_call: TRBV6-2/TRBV6-3; cdr3_nt: TGTGCCAGCAGTTACTCTCGGATTCGTGGGGAACAGTTCTTC; cdr3_aa: CASSYSRIRGEQFF
d_call: .; clone_size: .; j_call: TRBJ2-7; v_call: TRBV11-2; cdr3_nt: TGTGCCAGCAGCTTAGATGGCGGGGCTTACGAGCAGTACTTC; cdr3_aa: CASSLDGGAYEQYF
d_call: .; clone_size: .; j_call: TRBJ1-4; v_call: TRBV27; cdr3_nt: TGTGCCAGCAGTTCTCCATCGGGGGAAAAACTGTTTTTT; cdr3_aa: CASSSPSGEKLFF
d_call: .; clone_size: few; j_call: TRBJ2-7; v_call: TRBV5-1; cdr3_nt: TGCGCCAGCAGCCCTGGTAGTGGCTCAGGGGAGCAGTACTTC; cdr3_aa: CASSPGSGSGEQYF
d_call: .; clone_size: .; j_call: TRBJ2-7; v_call: TRBV18; cdr3_nt: TGTGCCAGCTCATTGTTCGACAGGGACTCCGAGCAGTACTTC; cdr3_aa: CASSLFDRDSEQYF
d_call: .; clone_size: .; j_call: TRBJ1-5; v_call: TRBV20-1; cdr3_nt: TGCAGTGCTAGTGGCCGTGACATACATAGCAATCAGCCCCAGCATTTT; cdr3_aa: CSASGRDIHSNQPQHF
d_call: .; clone_size: .; j_call: TRBJ1-5; v_call: TRBV7-9; cdr3_nt: TGTGCCAGCAGCTCCGGACACTGGCAGCCCCAGCATTTT; cdr3_aa: CASSSGHWQPQHF
d_call: TRBD1; clone_size: .; j_call: TRBJ1-3; v_call: TRBV6-6; cdr3_nt: TGTGCCAGCAGTTCGGACAGGTTAGGAGGAAACACCATATATTTT; cdr3_aa: CASSSDRLGGNTIYF
d_call: .; clone_size: once; j_call: TRBJ1-1; v_call: TRBV12-2; cdr3_nt: TGTGCAAGTCGCTTAGCGAGTTTAGAGAACACTGAAGCTTTCTTT; cdr3_aa: CASRLASLENTEAFF
d_call: TRBD1; clone_size: .; j_call: TRBJ2-5; v_call: TRBV6-5; cdr3_nt: TGTGCCAGCGGAGGGACAGGGGAGGGAGAGACCCAGTACTTC; cdr3_aa: CASGGTGEGETQYF
d_call: TRBD1; clone_size: few; j_call: TRBJ1-5; v_call: TRBV5-5; cdr3_nt: TGTGCCAGCAGCCCCAGGACAGGGGGGCAGCCCCAGCATTTT; cdr3_aa: CASSPRTGGQPQHF
d_call: TRBD1; clone_size: .; j_call: TRBJ2-1; v_call: TRBV3-1/TRBV3-2; cdr3_nt: TGTGCCAGCAGCCAAGGGACAGGGGAAGAAGGTGAGCAGTTCTTC; cdr3_aa: CASSQGTGEEGEQFF
d_call: .; clone_size: once; j_call: TRBJ1-1; v_call: TRBV19; cdr3_nt: TGTGCCAGTAGTATTGAGACAGCCTCAGAAGCTTTCTTT; cdr3_aa: CASSIETASEAFF
d_call: .; clone_size: .; j_call: TRBJ2-7; v_call: TRBV23-1; cdr3_nt: TGCGCCAGCAGTCACCCCGGGGCTCCCTACGAGCAGTACTTC; cdr3_aa: CASSHPGAPYEQYF
d_call: .; clone_size: .; j_call: TRBJ2-1; v_call: TRBV27; cdr3_nt: TGTGCCAGCAGTCGACGACTCTACAATGAGCAGTTCTTC; cdr3_aa: CASSRRLYNEQFF
d_call: TRBD2; clone_size: .; j_call: TRBJ2-1; v_call: TRBV19; cdr3_nt: TGTGCCAGTAGGGACGCATTGGGGACTAGCGGGACCAGCTCCTACAATGAGCAGTTCTTC; cdr3_aa: CASRDALGTSGTSSYNEQFF
d_call: TRBD2; clone_size: .; j_call: TRBJ2-2; v_call: TRBV27; cdr3_nt: TGTGCCAGCAGTTTATCCAGCGGGAGGGCGGGCACCGGGGAGCTGTTTTTT; cdr3_aa: CASSLSSGRAGTGELFF
d_call: TRBD2; clone_size: .; j_call: TRBJ2-7; v_call: TRBV28; cdr3_nt: TGTGCCAGCAGTTTGGAGGGACTAGCGGCGACCTACGAGCAGTACTTC; cdr3_aa: CASSLEGLAATYEQYF
d_call: .; clone_size: .; j_call: TRBJ2-7; v_call: TRBV5-1; cdr3_nt: TGCGCCAGCAGCTTGAAGGCAGGGTCTATTTACGAGCAGTACTTC; cdr3_aa: CASSLKAGSIYEQYF
d_call: .; clone_size: .; j_call: TRBJ2-7; v_call: TRBV7-2; cdr3_nt: TGTGCCAGCAGCTTAGCAGGGTTTCTCCCCTACGAGCAGTACTTC; cdr3_aa: CASSLAGFLPYEQYF
d_call: TRBD1; clone_size: .; j_call: TRBJ1-5; v_call: TRBV28; cdr3_nt: TGTGCCAGCACAGGGGGGCGAAGGCCCCAGCATTTT; cdr3_aa: CASTGGRRPQHF
d_call: .; clone_size: .; j_call: TRBJ2-7; v_call: TRBV11-2; cdr3_nt: TGTGCCAGCAGCTTTAGCGGCTACGAGCAGTACTTC; cdr3_aa: CASSFSGYEQYF
d_call: .; clone_size: .; j_call: TRBJ1-5; v_call: TRBV18; cdr3_nt: TGTGCCAGCTCACCCCGCCGGCAGGCCGTATATAGCAATCAGCCCCAGCATTTT; cdr3_aa: CASSPRRQAVYSNQPQHF
d_call: .; clone_size: .; j_call: TRBJ1-2; v_call: TRBV5-1; cdr3_nt: TGCGCCAGCAGCTGGCCGGGCGGCTATGGCTACACCTTC; cdr3_aa: CASSWPGGYGYTF
d_call: .; clone_size: .; j_call: TRBJ2-5; v_call: TRBV5-1; cdr3_nt: TGCGCCAGCAGCTTGGGGCAGGGAGCGAGCTACGAGACCCAGTACTTC; cdr3_aa: CASSLGQGASYETQYF
d_call: .; clone_size: .; j_call: TRBJ1-1; v_call: TRBV3-1/TRBV3-2; cdr3_nt: TGTGCCAGCAGCCCCGATAGGGGAGGGCCTGAAGCTTTCTTT; cdr3_aa: CASSPDRGGPEAFF
d_call: .; clone_size: .; j_call: TRBJ1-5; v_call: TRBV27; cdr3_nt: TGTGCCAGCAGTTGGTCGGGCAATCAGCCCCAGCATTTT; cdr3_aa: CASSWSGNQPQHF
d_call: TRBD1; clone_size: .; j_call: TRBJ1-1; v_call: TRBV30; cdr3_nt: TGTGCCTGGAGTGTCAGGGGGCTAAATACTGAAGCTTTCTTT; cdr3_aa: CAWSVRGLNTEAFF
d_call: .; clone_size: .; j_call: TRBJ1-2; v_call: TRBV15; cdr3_nt: TGTGCCACCAGCAGAGAGTACAGATTCTATGGCTACACCTTC; cdr3_aa: CATSREYRFYGYTF
d_call: .; clone_size: .; j_call: TRBJ2-3; v_call: TRBV7-9; cdr3_nt: TGTGCCAGCAGCCAGTGGGGCGAGGATACGCAGTATTTT; cdr3_aa: CASSQWGEDTQYF
d_call: .; clone_size: .; j_call: TRBJ1-1; v_call: TRBV12-3/TRBV12-4; cdr3_nt: TGTGCCAGCAGCCCTGGACAGCGAGTTCAGGCTTTCTTT; cdr3_aa: CASSPGQRVQAFF
d_call: .; clone_size: .; j_call: TRBJ1-3; v_call: TRBV27; cdr3_nt: TGTGCCAGCAGTTTATCCATAACAGGGCTGCCTGGAAACACCATATATTTT; cdr3_aa: CASSLSITGLPGNTIYF
d_call: TRBD1; clone_size: .; j_call: TRBJ1-1; v_call: TRBV18; cdr3_nt: TGTGCCAGCTCTCCCGGGACAGGGCGCTCTGAAGCTTTCTTT; cdr3_aa: CASSPGTGRSEAFF
d_call: TRBD1; clone_size: .; j_call: TRBJ2-2; v_call: TRBV5-4; cdr3_nt: TGTGCCAGCAGCCGCCCCAACAGGGGGAACACCGGGGAGCTGTTTTTT; cdr3_aa: CASSRPNRGNTGELFF
d_call: .; clone_size: .; j_call: TRBJ1-2; v_call: TRBV6-5; cdr3_nt: TGTGCCAGCAGTCTAACGGACGGCCCTAACTATGGCTACACCTTC; cdr3_aa: CASSLTDGPNYGYTF
d_call: TRBD1; clone_size: .; j_call: TRBJ1-4; v_call: TRBV28; cdr3_nt: TGTGCCAGCAGCCCCGGACAGGGCCTTAATGAAAAACTGTTTTTT; cdr3_aa: CASSPGQGLNEKLFF
d_call: .; clone_size: .; j_call: TRBJ1-6; v_call: TRBV27; cdr3_nt: TGTGCCAGCAGCGAATCCCCGAGCTCCTATAATTCACCCCTCCACTTT; cdr3_aa: CASSESPSSYNSPLHF
d_call: TRBD2; clone_size: .; j_call: TRBJ2-3; v_call: TRBV5-4; cdr3_nt: TGTGCCAGCAGCTTAGGTAGCGGGTTTACAGATACGCAGTATTTT; cdr3_aa: CASSLGSGFTDTQYF
d_call: TRBD1; clone_size: .; j_call: TRBJ1-2; v_call: TRBV9; cdr3_nt: TGTGCCAGCAGCCCCAGGGGACAGGGGAACTATGGCTACACCTTC; cdr3_aa: CASSPRGQGNYGYTF
d_call: .; clone_size: .; j_call: TRBJ1-4; v_call: TRBV24-1; cdr3_nt: TGTGCCACCAGTGACCCTCGGCCTGCTGGGGATGAAAAACTGTTTTTT; cdr3_aa: CATSDPRPAGDEKLFF
d_call: .; clone_size: .; j_call: TRBJ2-7; v_call: TRBV6-5; cdr3_nt: TGTGCCAGCAGTTCACAGGGCCTCTACGAGCAGTACTTC; cdr3_aa: CASSSQGLYEQYF
d_call: .; clone_size: .; j_call: TRBJ2-3; v_call: TRBV28; cdr3_nt: TGTGCCAGCAGTGGGCCCGGCACAGATACGCAGTATTTT; cdr3_aa: CASSGPGTDTQYF
d_call: .; clone_size: .; j_call: TRBJ1-1; v_call: TRBV28; cdr3_nt: TGTGCCAGCGCCCTATCAGGGAGGACTGAAGCTTTCTTT; cdr3_aa: CASALSGRTEAFF
d_call: .; clone_size: .; j_call: TRBJ2-1; v_call: TRBV4-1; cdr3_nt: TGCGCCAGCAGCCTTACCCGGGACTACAATGAGCAGTTCTTC; cdr3_aa: CASSLTRDYNEQFF
d_call: TRBD2; clone_size: .; j_call: TRBJ2-1; v_call: TRBV27; cdr3_nt: TGTGCCAGCAGTGGATCCGGGACTAGCCGGGGTGAGCAGTTCTTC; cdr3_aa: CASSGSGTSRGEQFF
d_call: .; clone_size: .; j_call: TRBJ1-2; v_call: TRBV28; cdr3_nt: TGTGCCAGCAGTCCCATGAGTCCCTATGGCTACACCTTC; cdr3_aa: CASSPMSPYGYTF
d_call: .; clone_size: .; j_call: TRBJ1-5; v_call: TRBV27; cdr3_nt: TGTGCCAGCAGTTTTCGGGGGGGGCTGAGCAATCAGCCCCAGCATTTT; cdr3_aa: CASSFRGGLSNQPQHF
d_call: .; clone_size: .; j_call: TRBJ2-1; v_call: TRBV29-1; cdr3_nt: TGCAGCGTCGCCGGGACTTCAGCGAATGAGCAGTTCTTC; cdr3_aa: CSVAGTSANEQFF
d_call: .; clone_size: .; j_call: TRBJ1-2; v_call: TRBV4-1; cdr3_nt: TGCGCCAGCAGCCAAGAGGGCCCATTCTATGGCTACACCTTC; cdr3_aa: CASSQEGPFYGYTF
d_call: .; clone_size: .; j_call: TRBJ2-7; v_call: TRBV5-4; cdr3_nt: TGTGCCAGCAGCTTGGATGGGCCTGGCGAGCAGTACTTC; cdr3_aa: CASSLDGPGEQYF
d_call: .; clone_size: .; j_call: TRBJ1-2; v_call: TRBV2; cdr3_nt: TGTGCCAGCAGCCCACTTTACATCGCGGGCTACACCTTC; cdr3_aa: CASSPLYIAGYTF